The entry that follows covers one TCR beta chain sequence. The antigen is undetermined. This entry belongs to a study of shared clonotypes between healthy human individuals. General study findings and limits: Generation of non-shared clonotypes was less probable than generation of clonotypes shared by all four donors. Rarefaction curves obtained for sorted subsets showed sequencing incomplete despite large depth.

CDR3 length: 13 amino acids. Germline assignment: CDR1 LNHDA and CDR2 SQIVND (reference sequence). V was shortened by 3 bases and J by 8 bases, with 13 bases between the two germline ends. The assay ran at deep level. Template for every sorted-subset replicate PCR totaled roughly 210 ng DNA, 25,000 to 30,000 T cell genomes. Generated by immunoSEQ multiplex PCR, the TCRdb table keeps only in-frame clones and is missing some. The profile shows more than 1.2 million clones, 98% of them singletons. This chain uses TRBV19 with TRBJ1-2; D unresolved. The receptor was isolated from a man aged 30 to 39 in good health. Input material: naive CD4+ T cells sorted from blood. Subset defined: CD45RA+ positively selected. CDR3 bases: TGTGCCAGTAGTATCCTCGACACCAGAGGCTACACCTTC. It yields the protein CASSILDTRGYTF.